A single sample is the source of the 10 T cell receptor beta chains below, sequenced in a study of response to subunit inactivated influenza vaccine. TCRdb fed the RT-PCR reads into MiXCR, producing one record per CDR3 protein. The sample consists of 800,000 or so distinct CDR3 sequences, 21% of them appearing once. The sample consisted of PBMCs from blood, taken more than 4 days after vaccination. Source of these receptors: a man in his fifties or sixties who received an inactivated influenza vaccine.

This clonotype was found many times. This rearrangement joins TRBV12-3 or TRBV12-4 to TRBJ1-1; D not certain. The CDR3 contains 11 residues. V shed 1 base and J shed 6 bases, with 3 bases lying between them. CDR3 sequence (DNA): TGTGCCAGCAGTTTAGACGCTGAAGCTTTCTTT. This gives the protein CASSLDAEAFF.

This clonotype was counted a few times. The J gene is TRBJ2-5, the V gene TRBV28; D might be TRBD2 (6 bases). Trimming took 6 bases from V and 5 from J, leaving 13 bases between them. The CDR3 spans 13 residues. In germline, CDR1 is MDHEN, CDR2 SYDVKM. The CDR3 protein is CASRSGVGETQYF. CDR3 in DNA: TGTGCCAGCAGATCGGGGGTGGGGGAGACCCAGTACTTC.

This clonotype was recorded at least ten times. The CDR3 protein is CSASAGDEQFF. The DNA for the CDR3 is TGCAGTGCTAGCGCAGGGGATGAGCAGTTCTTC. The V gene is TRBV20-1, the J gene TRBJ2-1, with D maybe TRBD1 (6 bases). This CDR3 region has 11 residues. Germline lookup yields CDR1 DFQATT and CDR2 SNEGSKA (reference sequence). Trimming removed 3 bases at V and 8 bases at J, with 8 bases between.

This chain connects TRBV7-2 to TRBJ2-1; D is unclear. This CDR3 has 15 amino acids. CDR1 is SGHTA, CDR2 FQGNSA, per germline. With 6 bases removed from V and 7 bases from J, the gap between germline ends came to 19 bases. Written as DNA, the CDR3 is TGTGCCAGCAGACCCTCGGCCGGCCCCAATAATGAGCAGTTCTTC. This translates into CASRPSAGPNNEQFF. Using reference TRBV7-2 and TRBJ2-1 for the parts outside the CDR3, the full variable domain is GAGVSQSPSNKVTEKGKDVELRCDPISGHTALYWYRQSLGQGLEFLIYFQGNSAPDKSGLPSDRFSAERTGGSVSTLTIQRTQQEDSAVYLCASRPSAGPNNEQFFGPGTRLTVL.

The chain joins TRBV11-2 to TRBJ2-1; 10 nucleotides agree with TRBD2. V lost 3 bases and J lost 6; bases outside the gene matches: 5. The length of the CDR3 is 15 residues. Germline CDR1 is SGHAT and CDR2 is FQNNGV. CDR3: CASSFPSGGGNEQFF. The CDR3 DNA is TGTGCCAGCAGCTTTCCTAGCGGGGGTGGCAATGAGCAGTTCTTC. Full variable domain (rest looked up from reference TRBV11-2 and TRBJ2-1): EAGVAQSPRYKIIEKRQSVAFWCNPISGHATLYWYQQILGQGPKLLIQFQNNGVVDDSQLPKDRFSAERLKGVDSTLKIQPAKLEDSAVYLCASSFPSGGGNEQFFGPGTRLTVL.

This clonotype was detected a few times. The chain has TRBV5-1 and TRBJ1-1; 7 nucleotides line up with TRBD1. Trimming at V came to 5 bases and at J to 8 bases, leaving 6 bases not matched to a gene. Per germline, CDR1 SGHRS and CDR2 YFSETQ. The CDR3 is 12 residues long. In DNA, the CDR3 is TGCGCCAGCAGAAGACAGGGCGACGAAGCTTTCTTT. As protein: CASRRQGDEAFF. The variable domain in full, with the rest retrieved from reference TRBV5-1 and TRBJ1-1, is KAGVTQTPRYLIKTRGQQVTLSCSPISGHRSVSWYQQTPGQGLQFLFEYFSETQRNKGNFPGRFSGRQFSNSRSEMNVSTLELGDSALYLCASRRQGDEAFFGQGTRLTVV.

V usage is TRBV5-1 and J usage is TRBJ1-5, with D unclear. V dropped 3 bases and J dropped 4 bases, with 11 bases sitting between them. This CDR3 has 14 residues. The germline V gene has CDR1 SGHRS and CDR2 YFSETQ. The CDR3, as DNA: TGCGCCAGCAGCTGGATGGGCGGGAATCAGCCCCAGCATTTT. Translated, it gives CASSWMGGNQPQHF.

The chain has TRBV20-1 and TRBJ2-7; TRBD1 might be the D (5 bases). The CDR3 has 15 residues. The ends were cut back, 0 bases at V and 0 bases at J, with 12 bases in the middle. Germline CDR1 DFQATT, CDR2 SNEGSKA (reference sequence). CDR3 in DNA: TGCAGTGCTAGAGATGTCAGGGTTCACTCCTACGAGCAGTACTTC. Protein: CSARDVRVHSYEQYF.

V usage is TRBV7-2 and J usage is TRBJ2-1, with D possibly matching TRBD2 (6 bases). V lost 3 bases to trimming and J lost 7 bases, with 13 bases between them. Germline loops: CDR1 SGHTA, CDR2 FQGNSA. This CDR3 is 14 amino acids long. The CDR3 nucleotides are TGTGCCAGCAGCTTGGGGGGACCTCAGAATGAGCAGTTCTTC. This translates into CASSLGGPQNEQFF.

This clonotype has only a few counts. The rearrangement joins TRBV27 to TRBJ2-1; 8 bases match TRBD2. Germline trimming cut 5 bases from V and 8 bases from J; bases unmatched to any gene: 11. The CDR3 consists of 15 residues. Germline V gene sequence: CDR1 MNHEY, CDR2 SMNVEV (reference sequence). CDR3 nucleotide sequence: TGTGCCAGCAGTCTAAACGGGGGGGCCAGATATGAGCAGTTCTTC. Amino acids: CASSLNGGARYEQFF.